This T cell receptor beta chain was identified during a study of OX40 agonist ivuxolimab in advanced cancers. Background on the study: Participants averaged approximately 61 years of age (range about 23 to 90) and were 82.7% male.

The CDR3 has 16 residues. Trimming left V 0 bases short and J 0 bases short, with 10 bases between. Per germline, CDR1 MNHEY and CDR2 SVGAGI. Study observations and caveats: Those patients achieving a partial response at 0.1-3.0 mg/kg showed among the lowest clonal expansion. In general, CD8+ T cells held more expanded clones than CD4+ did, on average.

About this clone: Antigen specificity is unknown.

Assay used: immunoSEQ multiplex PCR; TCRdb lists only in-frame clones, some missing. The repertoire includes over 55,000 clones, roughly 94% of them detected once, and approximately 15% sits in the top ten. Systemic immunosuppression or autoimmune disease history was grounds to exclude patients. The chain carries TRBV6-5 and TRBJ2-3; D gene unclear. The TCR comes from an adult with an advanced solid tumor such as melanoma, head and neck, liver or kidney cancer. The material was CD4+ or CD8+ T cells sorted from blood, obtained in a trial of the OX40 agonist ivuxolimab. CDR3 coding DNA: TGTGCCAGCAGTTACTCAGGCTACACTAGCACAGATACGCAGTATTTT. Protein sequence: CASSYSGYTSTDTQYF.